Presented here are 25 T cell receptor beta chains from one specimen sequenced in a study of CD8 T cells in Susac syndrome. Reverse transcription of about 0.45 to 1 ug RNA was carried out with random hexamers. Each CDR3 protein gets one entry after TCRdb re-called the immunoSEQ multiplex PCR reads with MiXCR. The table shows some 300,000 distinct CDR3 sequences, with 75% to 90% occurring only once. The sequenced material came from CD8+ T cells from PBMCs. These receptors all stem from a human donor with multiple sclerosis.

The rearrangement joins TRBV6-1 to TRBJ2-7, with a tentative D call TRBD2 (7 bases). The CDR3 sequence is 15 residues long. From germline, CDR1 is MNHNS and CDR2 SASEGT. V gave up 7 bases and J gave up 3 bases, with 19 bases separating them. The CDR3 is CASTFDPGGYYEQYF. For the CDR3, the DNA is TGTGCCAGCACTTTTGACCCGGGGGGCTACTACGAGCAGTACTTC.

The table lists this clonotype with a count of one. This rearrangement joins TRBV5-1 to TRBJ2-7; D might be TRBD1 (6 bases). The CDR3 is 15 residues long. Germline CDR1 reads SGHRS; CDR2 reads YFSETQ. Between the trimmed V and J ends, which lost 4 bases and 2 bases, there was a span of 16 bases. The CDR3 is CASSLEGGPAYEQYF. CDR3 in DNA: TGCGCCAGCAGCCTCGAAGGGGGTCCTGCCTACGAGCAGTACTTC.

This clonotype has just a few counts. The gene calls are TRBV6-1 and TRBJ2-7; D gene unclear. The CDR3 sequence is 11 residues long. Per the germline V gene, CDR1 is MNHNS and CDR2 is SASEGT. V was cut by 5 bases and J by 9 bases, with 11 bases left in between. The CDR3 region has the DNA TGTGCCAGCAGTCCGGGTCGTAGGCAGTACTTC. Translation: CASSPGRRQYF.

The chain uses TRBV29-1 and TRBJ2-1; D uncertain. CDR3 length: 10 amino acids. Germline lookup yields CDR1 SQVTM and CDR2 ANQGSEA. V lost 2 bases, J lost 6 bases, and 2 bases lay in between. CDR3 nucleotide sequence: TGCAGCGTTGAACGCAATGAGCAGTTCTTC. Protein product: CSVERNEQFF.

In nucleotides, the CDR3 is TGTGCCAGCAGCTTAGATCGGCTGACCGGGGAGCTGTTTTTT. As protein: CASSLDRLTGELFF. This chain links TRBV7-6 with TRBJ2-2; D is ambiguous. Germline values: CDR1 SGHVS, CDR2 FNYEAQ. This CDR3 region has 14 residues. The germline V and J ends were trimmed by 1 base and 5 bases, with 8 bases remaining between them. The full variable domain, with the rest looked up from reference TRBV7-6 and TRBJ2-2, is GAGVSQSPRYKVTKRGQDVALRCDPISGHVSLYWYRQALGQGPEFLTYFNYEAQQDKSGLPNDRFSAERPEGSISTLTIQRTEQRDSAMYRCASSLDRLTGELFFGEGSRLTVL.

The genes are TRBV4-2 and TRBJ1-5; a possible D gene is TRBD1 (6 bases). The CDR3 contains 15 residues. CDR1 is LGHNA and CDR2 is YNFKEQ in the germline V gene. V dropped 4 bases and J dropped 1 base, with 11 bases sitting between them. Written as DNA, the CDR3 is TGTGCCAGCAGCCGAACAGGGTTAAGCAATCAGCCCCAGCATTTT. It translates to CASSRTGLSNQPQHF.

The chain combines TRBV9 with TRBJ2-3; D call uncertain. Between the trimmed V and J ends, which lost 0 bases and 3 bases, there was a span of 8 bases. CDR1 is SGDLS, CDR2 YYNGEE, per germline. This CDR3 has 14 residues. CDR3 protein: CASSVVSSTDTQYF. The CDR3 nucleotides are TGTGCCAGCAGCGTAGTGAGTAGTACAGATACGCAGTATTTT.

The V call is TRBV7-9, the J call TRBJ1-5; D gene unclear. This CDR3 is built from 14 residues. Deletions cut 1 base from V and 3 bases from J, with 7 bases between. The germline gives CDR1 SEHNR, CDR2 FQNEAQ (reference sequence). DNA for the CDR3: TGTGCCAGCAGCTTAGTTGGAAACAATCAGCCCCAGCATTTT. This encodes CASSLVGNNQPQHF.

This clonotype appeared a few times. The V and J genes are TRBV6-5 and TRBJ2-7; no definite D call. The CDR3 is 13 residues long. The germline V and J ends were trimmed by 0 bases and 4 bases, with 7 bases remaining between them. Germline V CDR1 and CDR2: MNHEY, SVGAGI. This CDR3 is CASSYSTTYEQYF. In DNA form, the CDR3 reads TGTGCCAGCAGTTACTCGACCACTTACGAGCAGTACTTC.

The J gene is TRBJ2-7, the V gene TRBV13; 12 bases are shared with TRBD2. Germline values: CDR1 PRHDT, CDR2 FYEKMQ (reference sequence). After removal of 5 bases from V and 4 bases from J, the junction contained 9 bases not matched to a gene. The CDR3 spans 16 residues. CDR3 sequence (DNA): TGTGCCAGCAGCCCCCAGGGGACTAGCGGGCGGTACGAGCAGTACTTC. This encodes CASSPQGTSGRYEQYF.

This clonotype was observed once. The V and J genes are TRBV7-3 and TRBJ1-6, with D unresolved. CDR1 is SGHTA and CDR2 is FQGTGA in the germline V gene. Trimming stripped 4 bases from V and 10 bases from J, with 11 bases between. This CDR3 has 13 residues. As DNA, the CDR3 is TGTGCCAGCAGCTCCGACCTTGGGTCACCCCTCCACTTT. Protein: CASSSDLGSPLHF.

J is TRBJ1-2 and V is TRBV27, with TRBD1 as a possible D gene (6 bases). V dropped 5 bases and J dropped 4 bases, with 20 bases sitting between them. CDR1 MNHEY and CDR2 SMNVEV come from the germline V gene (reference sequence). The CDR3 extends over 16 amino acids. The CDR3 is CASSPSGGSLLYGYTF. The CDR3 coding sequence is TGTGCCAGCAGTCCAAGTGGGGGCTCCCTTCTCTATGGCTACACCTTC.

V and J are TRBV12-3 or TRBV12-4 and TRBJ1-2; D remains ambiguous. Trimming removed 1 base at V and 3 bases at J, with 6 bases between. The CDR3 extends over 13 amino acids. Here the CDR3 reads CASSLGVDYGYTF. DNA for the CDR3: TGTGCCAGCAGTTTAGGGGTTGACTATGGCTACACCTTC.

The chain joins TRBV24-1 to TRBJ2-3; 7 bases map to TRBD2. The trim removed 9 bases at V and 3 bases at J, leaving 11 bases unmatched. This CDR3 comprises 15 residues. Germline assignment: CDR1 KGHDR and CDR2 SFDVKD. CDR3 sequence: CATQIAGDGTDTQYF. CDR3 coding DNA: TGTGCCACCCAGATCGCGGGGGACGGGACAGATACGCAGTATTTT.

A word on this clonotype: The junction shows a germline mismatch at one end, possibly a read error. This chain joins TRBV7-7 and TRBJ1-1; D gene unclear. Germline CDR1 reads SSHAT; CDR2 reads FNYEAQ (reference sequence). This CDR3 has 13 residues. The CDR3 sequence is CASSLGPDTEAFF. In nucleotides, the CDR3 is TGTGCTAGCAGCTTAGGGCCGGATACTGAAGCTTTCTTT.

The rearrangement joins TRBV4-1 to TRBJ1-5, with 9 bases identical to TRBD1. The CDR3 is 14 residues long. Germline V gene sequence: CDR1 MGHRA, CDR2 YSYEKL. Trimming took 4 bases from V and 4 from J; bases not matched to a gene: 2. This CDR3 reads CASSRDRENQPQHF. In DNA form, the CDR3 reads TGCGCCAGCAGCCGGGACAGGGAGAATCAGCCCCAGCATTTT.

The chain joins TRBV20-1 to TRBJ2-5; 8 nucleotides align to TRBD1. After removal of 1 base from V and 1 base from J, the junction contained 11 bases not matched to a gene. Germline values: CDR1 DFQATT, CDR2 SNEGSKA (reference sequence). The CDR3 is 17 residues long. For the CDR3, the DNA is TGCAGTGCTAGAGCTGACAGGGGCCGGGATTTCCAAGAGACCCAGTACTTC. Translated, it gives CSARADRGRDFQETQYF.

The rearrangement uses TRBV28 and TRBJ2-3; the D gene is possibly TRBD2 (5 bases). V lost 3 bases, J lost 2 bases, and 15 bases lay in between. The CDR3 sequence is 16 residues long. Germline V gene data show CDR1 as MDHEN and CDR2 as SYDVKM. CDR3: CASSFSAFETTDTQYF. The CDR3 nucleotides read TGTGCCAGCAGTTTTAGCGCTTTTGAAACCACAGATACGCAGTATTTT.

The V gene is TRBV3-1, the J gene TRBJ1-1; D uncertain. CDR1 is LGHDT and CDR2 is YNNKEL in the germline V gene (reference sequence). Deletions cut 1 base from V and 0 bases from J, with 12 bases between. The CDR3 runs 16 residues. CDR3 amino acids: CASSQAGGAMNTEAFF. For the CDR3, the DNA is TGTGCCAGCAGCCAAGCGGGTGGAGCCATGAACACTGAAGCTTTCTTT. The full variable domain, in which reference TRBV3-1 and TRBJ1-1 provide the parts outside the CDR3, is DTAVSQTPKYLVTQMGNDKSIKCEQNLGHDTMYWYKQDSKKFLKIMFSYNNKELIINETVPNRFSPKSPDKAHLNLHINSLELGDSAVYFCASSQAGGAMNTEAFFGQGTRLTVV.

This clonotype was counted once. The chain carries TRBV7-9 and TRBJ1-2; tentative D call: TRBD1 (5 bases). The length of the CDR3 is 15 residues. V was pared by 5 bases and J by 8 bases, with 21 bases between. Germline loops: CDR1 SEHNR, CDR2 FQNEAQ (reference sequence). The CDR3 is CASSPRDGGLLGYTF. CDR3 nucleotide sequence: TGTGCCAGCAGCCCCCGGGACGGAGGATTATTGGGCTACACCTTC.

The genes are TRBV29-1 and TRBJ1-5; D is unresolved. The CDR3 is 13 amino acids. V was pared by 8 bases and J by 0 bases, with 11 bases between. The germline gives CDR1 SQVTM, CDR2 ANQGSEA. The CDR3 here is CSPEDNSNQPQHF. For the CDR3, the DNA is TGCAGCCCTGAGGATAATAGCAATCAGCCCCAGCATTTT.

This clonotype was counted once. The rearrangement links TRBV7-8 to TRBJ2-7; TRBD1 matches at 7 bases. Germline trimming cut 5 bases from V and 6 bases from J; bases unmatched to any gene: 7. The CDR3 has 13 residues. Germline loops: CDR1 SGHVS, CDR2 FQNEAQ. CDR3 nucleotides: TGTGCCAGCAGCAGAGGGACAGTCGGCGAGCAGTACTTC. Encoded protein: CASSRGTVGEQYF.

The chain combines TRBV2 with TRBJ2-2, with TRBD2 identical over 8 bases. Germline-derived CDR1 and CDR2 are SNHLY and FYNNEI. This CDR3 contains 13 residues. With 10 bases clipped from V and 1 base from J, the junction kept 2 bases outside the gene matches. CDR3 protein: CAKAGENTGELFF. The CDR3 DNA reads TGTGCCAAAGCGGGGGAGAACACCGGGGAGCTGTTTTTT.

The CDR3 here is CSARAVLGWEQYF. CDR3 nucleotides: TGCAGTGCTAGAGCGGTTTTGGGTTGGGAGCAGTACTTC. The J gene is TRBJ2-7, the V gene TRBV20-1, with no clear D. The ends were cut back, 1 base at V and 7 bases at J, with 14 bases in the middle. The germline V gene has CDR1 DFQATT and CDR2 SNEGSKA (reference sequence). The CDR3 covers 13 residues.

CDR3 protein: CASRPYGIRQAKEKLFF. The CDR3 DNA follows: TGTGCCAGCAGACCTTATGGGATCAGACAGGCGAAAGAAAAACTGTTTTTT. The V call is TRBV27, the J call TRBJ1-4; D perhaps matches TRBD1 (6 bases). V was pared by 6 bases and J by 8 bases, with 25 bases between. The V gene's germline CDR1 is MNHEY and CDR2 SMNVEV (reference sequence). CDR3 size: 17 residues. Supplemented by reference TRBV27 and TRBJ1-4, the full variable domain reads EAQVTQNPRYLITVTGKKLTVTCSQNMNHEYMSWYRQDPGLGLRQIYYSMNVEVTDKGDVPEGYKVSRKEKRNFPLILESPSPNQTSLYFCASRPYGIRQAKEKLFFGSGTQLSVL.